A single sample is the source of the 24 T cell receptor beta chains below, sequenced in a study of vaccination effects on CD4 cells after COVID-19. The repertoire was sequenced with immunoSEQ multiplex PCR; TCRdb's copy has only in-frame clones and lacks some. The sample holds approximately 87,000 clones, 70% to 75% seen once. No antigen has been assigned to these receptors. Antigen-specific CD4+ T cell clonotypes were called by their expansion after viral peptide-pool culture in ViraFEST. After less than 11 days in culture, the CD4+ T cells were isolated. Here the sequenced sample was CD4+ T cells from PBMCs cultured with HCoV-229E spike peptides, taken before COVID-19 vaccination. Receptors were obtained from a human donor who received a COVID-19 vaccine.

This sequence joins TRBV29-1 and TRBJ2-4; tentative D call: TRBD2 (6 bases). Per the germline V gene, CDR1 is SQVTM and CDR2 is ANQGSEA. The CDR3 extends over 15 amino acids. Deletions cut 3 bases from V and 1 base from J, with 13 bases between. This CDR3 reads CSVESGGRAKNIQYF. The CDR3 DNA follows: TGCAGCGTTGAGTCCGGGGGTCGGGCCAAAAACATTCAGTACTTC.

The chain combines TRBV19 with TRBJ1-2; tentative D call: TRBD1 (6 bases). The CDR3 runs 14 residues. The germline gives CDR1 LNHDA, CDR2 SQIVND (reference sequence). Trimming left V 5 bases short and J 2 bases short, with 12 bases between. The CDR3 sequence: CASSQDSQNYGYTF. Here the CDR3 DNA reads TGTGCCAGTAGTCAGGACAGCCAAAACTATGGCTACACCTTC.

The CDR3 sequence: CASSLRAGGGYGNTIYF. The CDR3 DNA is TGTGCCAGCAGCCTTCGGGCAGGCGGGGGGTACGGAAACACCATATATTTT. This chain connects TRBV5-4 to TRBJ1-3; weak D call: TRBD1 (5 bases). V lost 4 bases and J lost 4, with 21 bases in between. CDR1 is SGHNT, CDR2 YYREEE, per germline (reference sequence). This CDR3 is 17 amino acids long.

This clone was seen a handful of times. This chain joins TRBV6-6 and TRBJ1-6, with 11 bases matching TRBD1. Germline CDR1 MNHNY, CDR2 SVGAGI (reference sequence). With 6 bases clipped from V and 11 bases from J, the junction kept 6 bases outside the gene matches. The CDR3 totals 14 residues. The CDR3 region is CASREGQGVAPLHF. CDR3 DNA sequence: TGTGCCAGCAGGGAGGGACAGGGGGTTGCACCCCTCCACTTT.

V is TRBV5-8 and J is TRBJ2-1, with D maybe TRBD1 (5 bases). The germline CDR1 and CDR2 sequences are SGHTS and YDEGEE. Trimming stripped 2 bases from V and 6 bases from J, with 12 bases between. The CDR3 covers 14 residues. The CDR3 DNA follows: TGTGCCAGCAGCTTTATCTCCGACAGCAATGAGCAGTTCTTC. Translated: CASSFISDSNEQFF.

This clone was found a few times. The CDR3 region is CASSGWTGFGYGYTF. The CDR3 coding sequence is TGCGCCAGCAGTGGGTGGACAGGGTTCGGCTATGGCTACACCTTC. The chain combines TRBV5-1 with TRBJ1-2; 8 positions agree with TRBD1. There are 15 residues in the CDR3. CDR1 is SGHRS, CDR2 YFSETQ, per germline. Losses at the gene ends were 5 bases for V and 4 bases for J; bases not matched to a gene: 10.

CDR3 sequence reads: CASSPGTGRTETQYF. Written as DNA, the CDR3 is TGCGCCAGCAGCCCCGGGACGGGAAGAACGGAGACCCAGTACTTC. V usage is TRBV5-1 and J usage is TRBJ2-5; D tentatively reads TRBD1 or TRBD2 (5 bases each). The CDR3 loop spans 15 amino acids. Per germline, CDR1 SGHRS and CDR2 YFSETQ. V was pared by 4 bases and J by 5 bases, with 18 bases between.

CDR3 bases: TGTGCCAGCAGTTCACCGGGCCGGGGTGGCTACACCTTC. Translating gives CASSSPGRGGYTF. V and J are TRBV6-5 and TRBJ1-2; D unclear. Trimming cost V 4 bases and J 7 bases, with 13 bases left between them. Looked up from germline, CDR1 is MNHEY and CDR2 is SVGAGI. The CDR3 is made up of 13 amino acids.

The chain has TRBV6-5 and TRBJ2-4; D might be TRBD2 (6 bases). This CDR3 has 15 residues. Germline V gene data show CDR1 as MNHEY and CDR2 as SVGAGI. The germline V and J ends were trimmed by 0 bases and 9 bases, with 15 bases remaining between them. The DNA for the CDR3 is TGTGCCAGCAGTTACTCGATAGGCGGGGCCTTCATTCAGTACTTC. Encoded protein: CASSYSIGGAFIQYF.

This clone was observed a few times. The chain combines TRBV6-2 or TRBV6-3 with TRBJ2-1; 8 bases are a match to TRBD2. Germline CDR1 and CDR2: MNHEY and SVGEGT. V lost 2 bases, J lost 6 bases, and 6 bases stayed unmatched. CDR3 length: 15 amino acids. CDR3 coding DNA: TGTGCCAGCAGTTACGAGGCCGGGGGGGCCAATGAGCAGTTCTTC. Amino acids: CASSYEAGGANEQFF.

The chain is built from TRBV5-1 and TRBJ2-3; 10 bases map to TRBD1. After removal of 4 bases from V and 3 bases from J, the junction contained 11 bases not matched to a gene. Germline CDR1 reads SGHRS; CDR2 reads YFSETQ. This CDR3 is built from 17 residues. The chain's CDR3 is CASSENPGGQGTDTQYF. Here the CDR3 DNA reads TGCGCCAGCAGCGAGAACCCCGGGGGACAGGGGACAGATACGCAGTATTTT.

This sequence joins TRBV19 and TRBJ1-6, with D maybe TRBD1 (5 bases). With 5 bases removed from V and 3 bases from J, the gap between germline ends came to 11 bases. From germline, CDR1 is LNHDA and CDR2 SQIVND (reference sequence). CDR3 size: 15 residues. CDR3 sequence: CASSYEGRYNSPLHF. The CDR3 DNA follows: TGTGCCAGTAGTTATGAGGGGCGCTATAATTCACCCCTCCACTTT.

V usage is TRBV3-1 (or the pseudogene TRBV3-2) and J usage is TRBJ1-5; no clear D. CDR3 length: 16 residues. Germline CDR1 reads LGHDT; CDR2 reads YNNKEL (reference sequence). V was pared by 0 bases and J by 2 bases, with 11 bases between. In DNA, the CDR3 is TGTGCCAGCAGCCAAGAAACGGGTCAGGGCAATCAGCCCCAGCATTTT. Translating it yields CASSQETGQGNQPQHF.

V and J are TRBV3-1 (or the pseudogene TRBV3-2) and TRBJ1-4; the D is unclear. Trimming stripped 8 bases from V and 4 bases from J, with 14 bases between. Germline V CDR1 and CDR2: LGHDT, YNNKEL (reference sequence). The CDR3 totals 14 residues. The CDR3 is CASQRAGYNEKLFF. CDR3 DNA: TGTGCCAGCCAGAGGGCGGGATATAATGAAAAACTGTTTTTT.

The chain combines TRBV9 with TRBJ2-7; D remains ambiguous. CDR1 is SGDLS, CDR2 YYNGEE, per germline. With 4 bases removed from V and 2 bases from J, the gap between germline ends came to 10 bases. CDR3 length: 13 residues. The CDR3 DNA reads TGTGCCAGCAGCTCCTATGACACCTACGAGCAGTACGTC. Translation gives CASSSYDTYEQYV.

V usage is TRBV4-3 and J usage is TRBJ1-2; D not certain. Germline V gene sequence: CDR1 LGHNA, CDR2 YSLEER. The V end was cut by 4 bases, the J end by 5 bases, with 11 bases between. This CDR3 is 13 amino acids long. CDR3 in amino acids: CASSPGRYYGYTF. CDR3 coding DNA: TGCGCCAGCAGCCCTGGGAGGTATTATGGCTACACCTTC.

The chain combines TRBV6-1 with TRBJ2-3; 9 bases match TRBD2. J lost 0 bases, V lost 3 bases, and 7 bases had no gene match. Germline values: CDR1 MNHNS, CDR2 SASEGT. The CDR3 consists of 17 residues. CDR3 nucleotides: TGTGCCAGCAGTGAGGTCATAGCGGGGGTTAGCACAGATACGCAGTATTTT. It specifies CASSEVIAGVSTDTQYF.

This clone has only one observation. This rearrangement joins TRBV5-8 to TRBJ1-1, with D possibly matching TRBD1 (5 bases). V lost 7 bases and J 2 bases, leaving 27 bases between the germline ends. Per germline, CDR1 SGHTS and CDR2 YDEGEE. This CDR3 comprises 18 residues. The CDR3 reads CASPVGVYSMGLNTEAFF. DNA for the CDR3: TGTGCCAGCCCCGTGGGTGTTTACAGTATGGGACTCAACACTGAAGCTTTCTTT.

V gene TRBV27 combines with J gene TRBJ2-1; 7 nucleotides line up with TRBD2. Germline V gene sequence: CDR1 MNHEY, CDR2 SMNVEV (reference sequence). The CDR3 totals 15 residues. Germline trimming cut 5 bases from V and 7 bases from J; bases unmatched to any gene: 11. CDR3 coding DNA: TGTGCCAGCAGTCCTCTGGGGGGGTCAGGGAATGAGCAGTTCTTC. As protein: CASSPLGGSGNEQFF.

V usage is TRBV19 and J usage is TRBJ1-4; 9 positions agree with TRBD1. V lost 8 bases to trimming and J lost 8 bases; unmatched junction nucleotides: 15. CDR1 and CDR2 from the germline V gene are LNHDA and SQIVND (reference sequence). The CDR3 consists of 16 residues. The CDR3 protein is CASSIIPGQGKEKLFF. In DNA, the CDR3 is TGTGCCAGTTCTATCATACCGGGACAGGGTAAAGAAAAACTGTTTTTT.

This clone was counted a single time. The chain is built from TRBV11-2 and TRBJ2-5, with D possibly being TRBD2 (5 bases). The V end was cut by 4 bases, the J end by 1 base, with 7 bases between. The CDR3 is 13 residues long. Per the germline V gene, CDR1 is SGHAT and CDR2 is FQNNGV. CDR3 DNA sequence: TGTGCCAGCAGCTCCGGGATCCAAGAGACCCAGTACTTC. This gives the protein CASSSGIQETQYF.

This clone showed up just a few times. The chain links TRBV6-5 to TRBJ2-3; 7 bases are shared with TRBD2. CDR3 length: 14 residues. The V gene end was trimmed by 6 bases and the J gene end by 6 bases; junction bases not matched to a gene: 9. Germline V gene sequence: CDR1 MNHEY, CDR2 SVGAGI. The CDR3 here is CASRSGGTADTQYF. CDR3 sequence (DNA): TGTGCCAGCAGGTCGGGGGGTACTGCGGATACGCAGTATTTT.

This clone was counted a few times. This chain connects TRBV2 to TRBJ2-2; a possible D gene is TRBD1 (6 bases). The CDR3 contains 14 residues. The V and J ends lost 5 bases and 6 bases respectively, with 13 bases between them. The germline gives CDR1 SNHLY, CDR2 FYNNEI. CDR3 sequence (DNA): TGTGCCAGCAGTCTACAGGGTTTGGCCGGGGAGCTGTTTTTT. Its translation is CASSLQGLAGELFF.

The J gene is TRBJ1-2, the V gene TRBV5-1; 11 nucleotides line up with TRBD1. Per germline, CDR1 SGHRS and CDR2 YFSETQ. This CDR3 is built from 15 residues. Trimming at V came to 0 bases and at J to 2 bases, leaving 0 bases not matched to a gene. CDR3: CASSLGTGGNYGYTF. The CDR3 bases are TGCGCCAGCAGCTTGGGGACAGGGGGCAACTATGGCTACACCTTC.